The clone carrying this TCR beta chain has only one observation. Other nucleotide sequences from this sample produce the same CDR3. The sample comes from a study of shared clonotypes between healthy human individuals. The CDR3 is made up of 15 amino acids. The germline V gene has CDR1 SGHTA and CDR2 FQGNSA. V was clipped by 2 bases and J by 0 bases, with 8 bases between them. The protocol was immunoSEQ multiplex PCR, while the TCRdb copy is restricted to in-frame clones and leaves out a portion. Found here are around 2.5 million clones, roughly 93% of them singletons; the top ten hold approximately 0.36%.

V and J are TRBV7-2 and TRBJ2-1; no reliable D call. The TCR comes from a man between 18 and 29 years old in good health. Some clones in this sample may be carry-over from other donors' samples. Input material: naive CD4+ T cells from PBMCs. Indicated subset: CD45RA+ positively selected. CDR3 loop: CASSLTVSSYNEQFF. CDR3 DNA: TGTGCCAGCAGCTTAACCGTGAGCTCCTACAATGAGCAGTTCTTC.